The 30 T cell receptor beta chains given below trace back to one sample, sequenced in a study of blood T cell repertoires in COVID-19. TCRdb's copy holds only in-frame clones and misses some; the assay was immunoSEQ multiplex PCR. Of around 180,000 clones listed, less than 90% are singletons. The sample taken for sequencing was peripheral blood. These receptors originate from a man between 60 and 75 years old with acute or convalescent COVID-19.

V and J are TRBV27 and TRBJ1-4; 8 positions match TRBD1. With V trimmed by 4 bases and J by 8 bases, 6 bases remained unmatched. The CDR3 extends over 14 amino acids. Germline CDR1 MNHEY, CDR2 SMNVEV (reference sequence). The CDR3 DNA is TGTGCCAGCAGTTCCGGACAGGGCGACGAAAAACTGTTTTTT. The encoded protein is CASSSGQGDEKLFF. The whole variable domain, remainder taken from reference TRBV27 and TRBJ1-4, is EAQVTQNPRYLITVTGKKLTVTCSQNMNHEYMSWYRQDPGLGLRQIYYSMNVEVTDKGDVPEGYKVSRKEKRNFPLILESPSPNQTSLYFCASSSGQGDEKLFFGSGTQLSVL.

The rearrangement links TRBV6-6 to TRBJ2-3; TRBD1 agrees at 7 bases. This CDR3 comprises 13 residues. J gave up 14 bases and V 3 bases, and 11 bases lay outside the gene matches. CDR1 is MNHNY and CDR2 is SVGAGI in the germline V gene (reference sequence). CDR3 protein: CASSYYPGQPPYF. CDR3 DNA sequence: TGTGCCAGCAGTTATTACCCGGGACAGCCTCCGTATTTT.

The chain carries TRBV4-1 and TRBJ2-3; tentative D call: TRBD1 (6 bases). CDR1 and CDR2 from the germline V gene are MGHRA and YSYEKL. Trimming removed 0 bases at V and 4 bases at J, with 14 bases between. The CDR3 sequence is 16 residues long. As DNA, the CDR3 is TGCGCCAGCAGCCAAGATCGTCGCAGGGGTCCAGATACGCAGTATTTT. It codes for CASSQDRRRGPDTQYF.

The CDR3: CASSMRTGLGNEKLFF. In nucleotides, the CDR3 is TGTGCCAGTAGTATGCGGACAGGGTTGGGTAATGAAAAACTGTTTTTT. The genes are TRBV19 and TRBJ1-4; 8 bases map to TRBD1. This CDR3 spans 16 amino acids. The germline gives CDR1 LNHDA, CDR2 SQIVND (reference sequence). With 3 bases clipped from V and 4 bases from J, the junction kept 7 bases outside the gene matches.

V and J are TRBV5-4 and TRBJ2-7, with 8 bases fitting TRBD1. The length of the CDR3 is 15 residues. CDR1 is SGHNT, CDR2 YYREEE, per germline (reference sequence). V trimming: 0 bases; J trimming: 2 bases; junction bases outside the gene matches: 4. CDR3 nucleotides: TGTGCCAGCAGCTTGGTCCCAGGGGGCCCCTACGAGCAGTACGTC. Amino acid sequence: CASSLVPGGPYEQYV.

This sequence joins TRBV19 and TRBJ2-3; D gene ambiguous. The CDR3 consists of 13 residues. V dropped 3 bases and J dropped 2 bases, with 6 bases sitting between them. CDR1 and CDR2 (germline): LNHDA, SQIVND (reference sequence). The CDR3 here is CASSIGHTDTQYF. In nucleotides, the CDR3 is TGTGCCAGTAGTATCGGTCACACAGATACGCAGTATTTT. Using reference TRBV19 and TRBJ2-3 for the parts outside the CDR3, the full variable domain is DGGITQSPKYLFRKEGQNVTLSCEQNLNHDAMYWYRQDPGQGLRLIYYSQIVNDFQKGDIAEGYSVSREKKESFPLTVTSAQKNPTAFYLCASSIGHTDTQYFGPGTRLTVL.

CDR3 DNA sequence: TGCGCCAGCAGCCAAGTTCCACAGGGTGCCCAGAACACTGAAGCTTTCTTT. Translating gives CASSQVPQGAQNTEAFF. V gene TRBV4-1 combines with J gene TRBJ1-1; perhaps TRBD1 as D (6 bases). V was pared by 1 base and J by 1 base, with 16 bases between. The CDR3 length is 17 residues. Germline V CDR1 and CDR2: MGHRA, YSYEKL.

The V and J genes are TRBV3-1 (or the pseudogene TRBV3-2) and TRBJ1-4, with 7 bases that match TRBD1. Germline V CDR1 and CDR2: LGHDT, YNNKEL (reference sequence). J lost 8 bases, V lost 4 bases, and 4 bases had no gene match. The CDR3 has 13 amino acids. CDR3 in amino acids: CASSPQGGEKLFF. In DNA, the CDR3 is TGTGCCAGCAGCCCCCAGGGGGGAGAAAAACTGTTTTTT.

The chain employs TRBV27 and TRBJ2-7; no firm D call. This CDR3 contains 15 residues. Trimming stripped 0 bases from V and 4 bases from J, with 13 bases between. CDR1 and CDR2 (germline): MNHEY, SMNVEV (reference sequence). The CDR3 nucleotides read TGTGCCAGCAGTTTATCCTCCGGCGGTTCTTACGAGCAGTACTTC. Its translation: CASSLSSGGSYEQYF.

The J gene is TRBJ2-1, the V gene TRBV21-1; whether TRBD2, the table's D call, matches the DNA was not checked. TRBV21-1 is a pseudogene segment. The CDR3 spans 17 residues. The DNA for the CDR3 is TGTGCCAGCAGCAATGCCGAGCCTAGCGGGTCGCGGAATGAGCAGTTCTTC. Translation: CASSNAEPSGSRNEQFF.

CDR3 sequence (DNA): TGCAGCGTGAGTGGGACAGGGGCCCTCCAGAGCAACGAGCAGTACTTC. Translated: CSVSGTGALQSNEQYF. The genes are TRBV29-1 and TRBJ2-7, with TRBD1 matching over 10 bases. The CDR3 is made up of 16 amino acids. V trimming: 6 bases; J trimming: 5 bases; junction bases outside the gene matches: 16. CDR1 SQVTM and CDR2 ANQGSEA come from the germline V gene.

The sample holds one count of this clone. The V and J genes are TRBV5-4 and TRBJ1-2; TRBD1 matches at 10 bases. CDR1 and CDR2 (germline): SGHNT, YYREEE (reference sequence). The J segment lost 8 bases and the V segment lost 5 bases, leaving 12 bases of the junction unmatched. The CDR3 has 15 residues. Written as DNA, the CDR3 is TGTGCCAGCAGTTTGCTAGGACAGGGGGTTGGGGGCTACACCTTC. The encoded protein is CASSLLGQGVGGYTF.

Concerning this clone itself: Other nucleotide sequences in the sample specify the same CDR3. This chain joins TRBV5-1 and TRBJ1-1; maybe TRBD1 (5 bases). Per germline, CDR1 SGHRS and CDR2 YFSETQ. V gave up 5 bases and J gave up 1 base, with 12 bases separating them. The CDR3 totals 14 residues. The DNA of the CDR3 is TGCGCCAGCAGTCTTGCGACAGCGAACACTGAAGCTTTCTTT. It is translated as CASSLATANTEAFF.

As DNA, the CDR3 is TGTGCCAGCAGCCGCACCGGGACAGTGGAAGAGACCCAGTACTTC. Translated: CASSRTGTVEETQYF. The chain combines TRBV5-5 with TRBJ2-5, with 7 positions matching TRBD1. The V gene end was trimmed by 4 bases and the J gene end by 3 bases; junction bases not matched to a gene: 9. The CDR3 length is 15 residues. Germline V gives CDR1 SGHKS, CDR2 YYEKEE (reference sequence).

The V gene is TRBV18, the J gene TRBJ1-3; D not resolved. Trimming pared 4 bases from V and 2 bases from J, leaving 18 bases between. Germline V gene lookup returns CDR1 KGHSH and CDR2 LQKENI. CDR3 length equals 17 residues. The CDR3, as DNA: TGTGCCAGCTCACTAAGATTTCCGGGAGCAGCTGGAAACACCATATATTTT. Protein: CASSLRFPGAAGNTIYF. Full variable domain (rest looked up from reference TRBV18 and TRBJ1-3): NAGVMQNPRHLVRRRGQEARLRCSPMKGHSHVYWYRQLPEEGLKFMVYLQKENIIDESGMPKERFSAEFPKEGPSILRIQQVVRGDSAAYFCASSLRFPGAAGNTIYFGEGSWLTVV.

The chain has TRBV9 and TRBJ2-1, with D possibly being TRBD2 (6 bases). The ends were cut back, 3 bases at V and 8 bases at J, with 12 bases in the middle. CDR1 is SGDLS, CDR2 YYNGEE, per germline. This CDR3 has 13 residues. For the CDR3, the DNA is TGTGCCAGCAGCGGGCCGGGGGTGTATGAGCAGTTCTTC. Translated: CASSGPGVYEQFF.

This chain joins TRBV9 and TRBJ1-1, with 7 bases matching TRBD1. V was pared by 0 bases and J by 6 bases, with 8 bases of the junction left unmatched. This CDR3 region has 15 residues. The V gene's germline CDR1 is SGDLS and CDR2 YYNGEE. As DNA, the CDR3 is TGTGCCAGCAGCGTAGATGGAGGGGGCGAATCTGAAGCTTTCTTT. Translation gives CASSVDGGGESEAFF. Combining the CDR3 with reference TRBV9 and TRBJ1-1 gives the whole variable domain DSGVTQTPKHLITATGQRVTLRCSPRSGDLSVYWYQQSLDQGLQFLIQYYNGEERAKGNILERFSAQQFPDLHSELNLSSLELGDSALYFCASSVDGGGESEAFFGQGTRLTVV.

V gene TRBV24-1 combines with J gene TRBJ1-2, with D possibly matching TRBD1 (6 bases). Between the trimmed V and J ends, which lost 3 bases and 4 bases, there was a span of 14 bases. The CDR3 runs to 15 residues. CDR1 is KGHDR, CDR2 SFDVKD, per germline. CDR3 residues: CATSDPKTGRYGYTF. In DNA form, the CDR3 reads TGTGCCACCAGTGATCCTAAGACAGGTCGCTATGGCTACACCTTC.

J is TRBJ2-3 and V is TRBV6-5; the match to TRBD2 covers 8 bases. V was clipped by 5 bases and J by 6 bases; unmatched bases: 7. The CDR3 length is 14 residues. CDR1 and CDR2 (germline): MNHEY, SVGAGI. The CDR3 nucleotides are TGTGCCAGCAGTCCCCGGGGGGGCATGGATACGCAGTATTTT. Protein sequence: CASSPRGGMDTQYF.

This rearrangement joins TRBV5-1 to TRBJ1-1; D is perhaps TRBD1 (6 bases). From germline, CDR1 is SGHRS and CDR2 YFSETQ. This CDR3 region has 15 residues. Trimming took 5 bases from V and 1 from J, leaving 15 bases between them. The CDR3 DNA follows: TGCGCCAGCAGTGACCCAGGGGCGGGGAACACTGAAGCTTTCTTT. Its protein product is CASSDPGAGNTEAFF.

The V and J genes are TRBV10-3 and TRBJ1-2; TRBD1 aligns across 8 bases. The J segment lost 2 bases and the V segment lost 8 bases, leaving 7 bases of the junction unmatched. Germline assignment: CDR1 ENHRY and CDR2 SYGVKD. This CDR3 is 14 amino acids long. The CDR3 is CAISRQGTNYGYTF. The CDR3 nucleotides are TGTGCCATCTCGAGACAGGGGACGAACTATGGCTACACCTTC.

CDR3 in DNA: TGCGCCAGCAGTTCCGGGACAGAGTTACTTCCAACTAATGAAAAACTGTTTTTT. Translated: CASSSGTELLPTNEKLFF. The V gene is TRBV10-2, the J gene TRBJ1-4; 7 bases are a match to TRBD1. From germline, CDR1 is WSHSY and CDR2 SAAADI. The CDR3 is 18 amino acids. The trim removed 5 bases at V and 0 bases at J, leaving 12 bases unmatched.

V usage is TRBV19 and J usage is TRBJ1-3, with D possibly matching TRBD1 (5 bases). The ends were cut back, 3 bases at V and 2 bases at J, with 11 bases in the middle. This CDR3 is 15 amino acids long. The germline gives CDR1 LNHDA, CDR2 SQIVND (reference sequence). In DNA, the CDR3 is TGTGCCAGTAGTATGGAGGGGTTAACTGGAAACACCATATATTTT. It encodes CASSMEGLTGNTIYF.

This chain uses TRBV19 with TRBJ1-2; D gene unclear. The CDR3 loop spans 13 amino acids. Germline-derived CDR1 and CDR2 are LNHDA and SQIVND (reference sequence). Trimming removed 4 bases at V and 0 bases at J, with 6 bases between. In DNA form, the CDR3 reads TGTGCCAGTAGTACAGGATCTAACTATGGCTACACCTTC. Translation gives CASSTGSNYGYTF.

On this clone: Different DNA sequences within this sample yield the same CDR3. The V call is TRBV11-3, the J call TRBJ2-1; 9 bases align to TRBD2. Trimming took 0 bases from V and 4 from J; bases not matched to a gene: 4. Germline CDR1 reads SGHNT; CDR2 reads YENEEA. CDR3 size: 16 residues. CDR3 sequence reads: CASSLDVAGAYNEQFF. The CDR3 nucleotides are TGTGCCAGCAGCTTAGATGTAGCGGGAGCTTACAATGAGCAGTTCTTC.

CDR3 protein: CATSGREGSSQPQHF. The CDR3 DNA reads TGTGCCACCAGTGGGAGGGAAGGAAGCAGCCAGCCCCAGCATTTT. The rearrangement joins TRBV24-1 to TRBJ1-5; D gene ambiguous. Trimming removed 5 bases from V and 7 bases from J, with 17 bases in between. The germline V gene has CDR1 KGHDR and CDR2 SFDVKD. The CDR3 length is 15 residues.

The chain's CDR3 is CASSSLQQETQYF. Written as DNA, the CDR3 is TGTGCCAGCTCGTCTTTACAGCAAGAGACCCAGTACTTC. This sequence joins TRBV18 and TRBJ2-5; D call uncertain. Germline lookup yields CDR1 KGHSH and CDR2 LQKENI. V lost 6 bases to trimming and J lost 2 bases, with 10 bases between them. The CDR3 is 13 amino acids.

This rearrangement joins TRBV10-3 to TRBJ1-2; a weak D match, TRBD1 (6 bases). Trimming took 2 bases from V and 3 from J, leaving 7 bases between them. CDR3 length: 13 residues. Germline CDR1 reads ENHRY; CDR2 reads SYGVKD. CDR3: CAISENRDYGYTF. The CDR3 DNA sequence: TGTGCCATCAGTGAGAACAGGGACTATGGCTACACCTTC.

The chain uses TRBV30 and TRBJ2-2, with TRBD2 matching over 11 bases. Unmatched junction bases numbered 12, after V lost 0 bases and J lost 3 bases. The CDR3 runs 19 residues. Germline assignment: CDR1 GTSNPN and CDR2 SVGIG (reference sequence). The CDR3 loop reads CAWSVPRLAGGGDTGELFF. The CDR3 coding sequence is TGTGCCTGGAGTGTACCCCGGCTAGCGGGGGGCGGGGACACCGGGGAGCTGTTTTTT.

This sequence joins TRBV7-9 and TRBJ2-2, with 7 bases identical to TRBD2. The CDR3 loop spans 17 amino acids. The germline gives CDR1 SEHNR, CDR2 FQNEAQ (reference sequence). V gave up 4 bases and J gave up 4 bases; unmatched junction bases: 12. The chain's CDR3 is CASSSIFAGESTGELFF. In DNA, the CDR3 is TGTGCCAGCAGCTCAATTTTCGCGGGAGAGAGCACCGGGGAGCTGTTTTTT.